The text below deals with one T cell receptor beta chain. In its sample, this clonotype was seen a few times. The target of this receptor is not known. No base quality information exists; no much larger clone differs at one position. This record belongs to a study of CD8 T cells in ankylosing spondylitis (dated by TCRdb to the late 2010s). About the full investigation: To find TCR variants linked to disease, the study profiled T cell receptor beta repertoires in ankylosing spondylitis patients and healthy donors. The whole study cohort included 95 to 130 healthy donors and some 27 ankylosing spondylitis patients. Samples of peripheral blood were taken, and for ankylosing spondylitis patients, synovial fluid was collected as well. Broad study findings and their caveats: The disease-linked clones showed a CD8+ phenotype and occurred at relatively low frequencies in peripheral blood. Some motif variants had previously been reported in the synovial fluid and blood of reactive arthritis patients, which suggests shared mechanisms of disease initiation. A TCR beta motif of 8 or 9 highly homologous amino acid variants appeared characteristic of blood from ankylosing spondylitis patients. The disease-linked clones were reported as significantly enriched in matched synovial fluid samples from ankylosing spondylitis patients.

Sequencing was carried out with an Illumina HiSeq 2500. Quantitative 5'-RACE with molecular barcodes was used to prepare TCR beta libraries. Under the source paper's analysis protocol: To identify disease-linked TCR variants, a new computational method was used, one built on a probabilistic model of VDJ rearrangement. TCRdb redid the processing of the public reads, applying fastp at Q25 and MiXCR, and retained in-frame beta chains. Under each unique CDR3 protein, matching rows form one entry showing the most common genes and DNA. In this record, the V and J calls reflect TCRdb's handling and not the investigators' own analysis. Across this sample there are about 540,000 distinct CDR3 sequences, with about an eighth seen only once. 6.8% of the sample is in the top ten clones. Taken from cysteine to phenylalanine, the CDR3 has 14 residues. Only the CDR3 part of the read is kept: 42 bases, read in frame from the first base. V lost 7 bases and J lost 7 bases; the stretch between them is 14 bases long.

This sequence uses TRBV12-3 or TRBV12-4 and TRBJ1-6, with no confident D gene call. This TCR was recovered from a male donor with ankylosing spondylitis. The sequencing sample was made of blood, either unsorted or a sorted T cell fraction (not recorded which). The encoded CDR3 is CASTFRMMNSPLHF. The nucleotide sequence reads TGTGCCAGCACCTTCCGAATGATGAATTCACCCCTCCACTTT.